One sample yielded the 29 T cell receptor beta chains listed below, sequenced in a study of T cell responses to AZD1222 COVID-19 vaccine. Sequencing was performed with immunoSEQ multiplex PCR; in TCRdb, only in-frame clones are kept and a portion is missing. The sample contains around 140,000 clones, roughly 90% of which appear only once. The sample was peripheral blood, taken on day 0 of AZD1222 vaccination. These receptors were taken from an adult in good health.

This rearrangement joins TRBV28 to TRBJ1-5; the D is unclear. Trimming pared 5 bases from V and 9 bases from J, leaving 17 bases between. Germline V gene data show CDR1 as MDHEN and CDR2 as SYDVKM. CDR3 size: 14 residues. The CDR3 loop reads CASSPTHLTRPQHF. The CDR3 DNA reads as TGTGCCAGCAGTCCCACCCACCTAACAAGGCCCCAGCATTTT.

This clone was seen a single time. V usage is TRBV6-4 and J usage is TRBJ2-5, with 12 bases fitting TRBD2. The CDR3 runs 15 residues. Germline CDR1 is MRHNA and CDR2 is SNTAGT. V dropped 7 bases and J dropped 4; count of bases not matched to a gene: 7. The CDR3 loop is CASIRLAGVLETQYF. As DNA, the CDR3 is TGTGCCAGCATTAGACTAGCGGGAGTATTAGAGACCCAGTACTTC.

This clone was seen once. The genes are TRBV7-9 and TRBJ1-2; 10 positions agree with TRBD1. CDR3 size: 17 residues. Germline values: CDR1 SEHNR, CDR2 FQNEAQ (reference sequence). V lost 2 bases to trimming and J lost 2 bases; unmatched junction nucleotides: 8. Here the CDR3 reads CASSLFRDRGPNYGYTF. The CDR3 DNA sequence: TGTGCCAGCAGCTTATTCCGCGACAGGGGGCCCAACTATGGCTACACCTTC.

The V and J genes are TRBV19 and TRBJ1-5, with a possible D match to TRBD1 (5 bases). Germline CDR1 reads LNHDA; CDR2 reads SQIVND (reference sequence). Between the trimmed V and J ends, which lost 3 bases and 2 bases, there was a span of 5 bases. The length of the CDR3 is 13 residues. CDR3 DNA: TGTGCCAGTAGTATGACAGGCAATCAGCCCCAGCATTTT. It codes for CASSMTGNQPQHF.

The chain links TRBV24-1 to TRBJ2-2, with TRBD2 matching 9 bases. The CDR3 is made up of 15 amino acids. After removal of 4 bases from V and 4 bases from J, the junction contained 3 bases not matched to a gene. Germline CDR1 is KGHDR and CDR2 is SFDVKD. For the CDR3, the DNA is TGTGCCACCAGTGAGGCGGGAGGGGGCACCGGGGAGCTGTTTTTT. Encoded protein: CATSEAGGGTGELFF.

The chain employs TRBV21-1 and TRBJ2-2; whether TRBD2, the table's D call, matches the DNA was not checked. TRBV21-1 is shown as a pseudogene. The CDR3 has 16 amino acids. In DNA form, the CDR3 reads TGTGCCAGCAAATTGGAGGGGACCTCGAACACCGGGGAGCTGTTTTTT. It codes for CASKLEGTSNTGELFF.

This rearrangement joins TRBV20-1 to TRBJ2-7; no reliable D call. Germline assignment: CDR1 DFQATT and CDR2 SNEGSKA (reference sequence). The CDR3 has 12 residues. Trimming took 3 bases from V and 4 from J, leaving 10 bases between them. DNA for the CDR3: TGCAGTGCTAGTGTTCGGTGGTACGAGCAGTACTTC. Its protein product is CSASVRWYEQYF.

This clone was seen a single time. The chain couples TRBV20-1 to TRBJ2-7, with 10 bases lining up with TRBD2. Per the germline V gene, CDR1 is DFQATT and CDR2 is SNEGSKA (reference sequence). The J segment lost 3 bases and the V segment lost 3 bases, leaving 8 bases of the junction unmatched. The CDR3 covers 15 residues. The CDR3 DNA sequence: TGCAGTGCTAGTAGCGGGAGGTACAGGGTCTACGAGCAGTACTTC. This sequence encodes CSASSGRYRVYEQYF.

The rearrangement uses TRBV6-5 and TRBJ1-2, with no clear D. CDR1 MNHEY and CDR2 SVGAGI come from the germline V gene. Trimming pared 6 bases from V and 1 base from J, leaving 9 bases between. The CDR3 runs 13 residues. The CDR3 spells CASSYEVNYGYTF. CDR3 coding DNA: TGTGCCAGCAGCTACGAGGTTAACTATGGCTACACCTTC.

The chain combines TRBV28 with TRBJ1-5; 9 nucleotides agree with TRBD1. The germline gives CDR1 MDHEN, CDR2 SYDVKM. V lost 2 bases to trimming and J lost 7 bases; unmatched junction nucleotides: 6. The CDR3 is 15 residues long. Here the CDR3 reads CASSLPQGAWQPQHF. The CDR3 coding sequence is TGTGCCAGCAGTTTACCACAGGGGGCTTGGCAGCCCCAGCATTTT.

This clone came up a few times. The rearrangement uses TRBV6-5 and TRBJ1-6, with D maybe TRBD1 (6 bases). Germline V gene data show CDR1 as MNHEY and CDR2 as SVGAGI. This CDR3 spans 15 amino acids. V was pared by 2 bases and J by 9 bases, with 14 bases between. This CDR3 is CASSYDARGISPLHF. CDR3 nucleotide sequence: TGTGCCAGCAGTTACGACGCCAGGGGTATTTCACCCCTCCACTTT.

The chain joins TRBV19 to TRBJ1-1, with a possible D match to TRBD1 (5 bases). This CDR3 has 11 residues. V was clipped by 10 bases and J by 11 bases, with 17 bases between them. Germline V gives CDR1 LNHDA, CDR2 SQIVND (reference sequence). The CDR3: CATGVGWGAFF. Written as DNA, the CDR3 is TGTGCCACCGGAGTGGGCTGGGGCGCTTTCTTT. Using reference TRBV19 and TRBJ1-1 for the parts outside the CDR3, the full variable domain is DGGITQSPKYLFRKEGQNVTLSCEQNLNHDAMYWYRQDPGQGLRLIYYSQIVNDFQKGDIAEGYSVSREKKESFPLTVTSAQKNPTAFYLCATGVGWGAFFGQGTRLTVV.

DNA of the CDR3: TGCAGCGCCCGGGGCTCCCTATACGAGCAGTACTTC. This codes for CSARGSLYEQYF. The V and J genes are TRBV29-1 and TRBJ2-7, with D possibly called TRBD1 or TRBD2 (5 bases each). Trimming stripped 7 bases from V and 4 bases from J, with 14 bases between. In germline, CDR1 is SQVTM, CDR2 ANQGSEA. The CDR3 length is 12 residues.

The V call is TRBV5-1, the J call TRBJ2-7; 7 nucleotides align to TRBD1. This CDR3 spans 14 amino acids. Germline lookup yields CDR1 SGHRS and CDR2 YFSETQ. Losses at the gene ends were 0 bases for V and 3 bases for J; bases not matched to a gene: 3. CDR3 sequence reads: CASSLDRGVYEQYF. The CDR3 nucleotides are TGCGCCAGCAGCTTGGACAGGGGAGTCTACGAGCAGTACTTC.

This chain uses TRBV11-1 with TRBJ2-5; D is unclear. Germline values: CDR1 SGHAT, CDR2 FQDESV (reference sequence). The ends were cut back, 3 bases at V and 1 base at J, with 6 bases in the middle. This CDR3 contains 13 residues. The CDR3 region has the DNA TGTGCCAGCAGCTTTGGGATCCAAGAGACCCAGTACTTC. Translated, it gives CASSFGIQETQYF.

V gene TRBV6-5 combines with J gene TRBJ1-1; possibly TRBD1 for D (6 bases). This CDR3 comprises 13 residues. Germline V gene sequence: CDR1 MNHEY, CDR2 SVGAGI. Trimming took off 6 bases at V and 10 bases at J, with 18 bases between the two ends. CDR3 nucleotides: TGTGCCAGCAGGGACAGTGGGGTCCCTGGAGCTTTCTTT. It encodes CASRDSGVPGAFF.

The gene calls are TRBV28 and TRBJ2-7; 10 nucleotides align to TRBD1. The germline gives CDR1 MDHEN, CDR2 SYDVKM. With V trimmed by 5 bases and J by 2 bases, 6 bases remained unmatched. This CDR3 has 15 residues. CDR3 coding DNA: TGTGCCAGCAGTCCCCATGGGACAGGGGCCTACGAGCAGTACTTC. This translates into CASSPHGTGAYEQYF.

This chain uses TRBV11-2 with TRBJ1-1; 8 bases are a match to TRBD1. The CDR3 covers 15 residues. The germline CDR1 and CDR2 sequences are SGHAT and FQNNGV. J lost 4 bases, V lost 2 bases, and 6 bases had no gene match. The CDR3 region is CASSLLPGQGTEAFF. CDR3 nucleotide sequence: TGTGCCAGCAGCTTACTCCCCGGACAGGGCACTGAAGCTTTCTTT.

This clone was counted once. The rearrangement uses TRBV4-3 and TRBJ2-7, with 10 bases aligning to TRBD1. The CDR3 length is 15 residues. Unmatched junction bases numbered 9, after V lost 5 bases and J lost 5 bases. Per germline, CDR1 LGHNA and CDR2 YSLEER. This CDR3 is CASSFQGDRGNEQYF. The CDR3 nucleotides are TGCGCCAGCAGCTTCCAAGGGGACAGGGGAAACGAGCAGTACTTC.

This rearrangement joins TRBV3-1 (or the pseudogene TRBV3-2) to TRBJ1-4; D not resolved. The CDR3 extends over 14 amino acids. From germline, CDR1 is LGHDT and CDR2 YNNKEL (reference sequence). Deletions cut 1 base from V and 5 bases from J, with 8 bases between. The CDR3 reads CASSQGVGNEKLFF. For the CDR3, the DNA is TGTGCCAGCAGCCAAGGAGTGGGGAATGAAAAACTGTTTTTT.

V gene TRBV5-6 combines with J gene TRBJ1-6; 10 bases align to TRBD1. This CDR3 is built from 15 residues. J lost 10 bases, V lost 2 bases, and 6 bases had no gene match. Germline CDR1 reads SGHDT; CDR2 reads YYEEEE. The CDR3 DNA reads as TGTGCCAGCAGCTTCCGGGACAGGGGCTTCTCACCCCTCCACTTT. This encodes CASSFRDRGFSPLHF.

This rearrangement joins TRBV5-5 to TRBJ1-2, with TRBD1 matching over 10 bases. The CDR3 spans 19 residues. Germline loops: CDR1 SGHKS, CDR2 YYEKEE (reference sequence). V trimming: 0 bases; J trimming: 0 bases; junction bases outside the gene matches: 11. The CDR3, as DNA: TGTGCCAGCAGCTTGGGAGACAGGGGGCTCAGACCCGCTAACTATGGCTACACCTTC. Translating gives CASSLGDRGLRPANYGYTF.

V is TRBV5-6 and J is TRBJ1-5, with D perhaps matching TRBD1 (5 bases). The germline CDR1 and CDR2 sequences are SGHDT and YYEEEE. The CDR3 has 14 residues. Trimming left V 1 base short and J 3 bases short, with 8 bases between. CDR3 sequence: CASSLKGYNQPQHF. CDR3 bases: TGTGCCAGCAGCTTGAAGGGGTACAATCAGCCCCAGCATTTT.

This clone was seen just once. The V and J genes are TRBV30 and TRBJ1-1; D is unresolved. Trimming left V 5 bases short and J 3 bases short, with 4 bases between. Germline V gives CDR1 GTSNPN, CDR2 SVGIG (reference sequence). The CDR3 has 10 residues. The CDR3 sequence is CAWRDTEAFF. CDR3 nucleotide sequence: TGTGCCTGGCGGGACACTGAAGCTTTCTTT.

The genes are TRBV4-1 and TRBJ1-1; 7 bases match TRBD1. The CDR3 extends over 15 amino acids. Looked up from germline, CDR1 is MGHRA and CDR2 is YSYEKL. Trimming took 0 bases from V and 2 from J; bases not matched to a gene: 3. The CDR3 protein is CASSQEAGGNTEAFF. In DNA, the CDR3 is TGCGCCAGCAGCCAAGAGGCAGGGGGAAACACTGAAGCTTTCTTT.

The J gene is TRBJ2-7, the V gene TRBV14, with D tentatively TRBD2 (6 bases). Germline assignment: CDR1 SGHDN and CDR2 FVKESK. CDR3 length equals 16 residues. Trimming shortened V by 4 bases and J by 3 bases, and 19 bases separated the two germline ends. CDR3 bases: TGTGCCAGCAGCCCTCGGAGGGGTCGAGGGGTCTACGAGCAGTACTTC. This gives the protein CASSPRRGRGVYEQYF.

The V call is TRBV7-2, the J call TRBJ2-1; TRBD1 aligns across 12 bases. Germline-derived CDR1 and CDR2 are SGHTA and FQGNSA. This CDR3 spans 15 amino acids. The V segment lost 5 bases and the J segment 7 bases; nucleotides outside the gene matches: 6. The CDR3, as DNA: TGTGCCAGCAGCGACAGGGACAGGGGGCGAAATGAGCAGTTCTTC. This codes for CASSDRDRGRNEQFF.

CDR3 sequence reads: CASSPTGPPGGRDTGELFF. In DNA, the CDR3 is TGCGCCAGCAGCCCGACGGGACCACCAGGAGGGAGGGACACCGGGGAGCTGTTTTTT. The gene calls are TRBV5-1 and TRBJ2-2; 7 nucleotides agree with TRBD2. The CDR3 is 19 residues long. J gave up 3 bases and V 4 bases, and 18 bases lay outside the gene matches. The germline V gene has CDR1 SGHRS and CDR2 YFSETQ.

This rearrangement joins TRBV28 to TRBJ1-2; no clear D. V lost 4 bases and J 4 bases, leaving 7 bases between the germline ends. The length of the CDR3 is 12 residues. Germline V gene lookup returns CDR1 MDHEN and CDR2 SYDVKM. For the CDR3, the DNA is TGTGCCAGCAGTTCATCGCGCTATGGCTACACCTTC. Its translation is CASSSSRYGYTF.